This T cell receptor beta chain came from a study of blood T cell repertoires in COVID-19. Across the whole study: Collection of acute and convalescent COVID-19 samples took place in the United States, Italy and Spain. T cells, B-cell-depleted T cells, or PBMCs supplied cDNA or gDNA.

The CDR3 is 18 amino acids. Original processing methods: Amplification of reference gene primers provided the estimated nucleated cell counts. Data came from immunoSEQ multiplex PCR; TCRdb stores just in-frame clones and leaves some out. Clone size and V and J calls were adopted from that table, with D and trimming inferred from the DNA. The sample holds a few hundred thousand clones, approximately 86% seen once. The specimen sequenced was peripheral blood. This sequence was found in a human donor in a cohort sampled during active COVID-19. The J gene is TRBJ2-6, the V gene TRBV21-1; no DNA check was done on the table's D call, TRBD1. TRBV21-1 is a documented pseudogene. CDR3 in amino acids: CAGRDGNITGDGANVLTF. As DNA, the CDR3 is TGTGCCGGCCGAGATGGGAATATCACAGGGGATGGGGCCAACGTCCTGACTTTC.